One sample yielded the 14 T cell receptor beta chains listed below, sequenced in a study of blood T cell repertoires in COVID-19. Generated by immunoSEQ multiplex PCR, the TCRdb table keeps only in-frame clones and is missing some. Here the sample spans approximately 380,000 clones, approximately 93% being singletons. Material: PBMCs or T cells enriched from blood (not recorded which). Receptors were obtained from a woman in her thirties or forties who had been exposed to COVID-19.

V gene TRBV7-8 combines with J gene TRBJ1-1; maybe TRBD1 (5 bases). CDR3 length equals 15 residues. The germline gives CDR1 SGHVS, CDR2 FQNEAQ. Deletions cut 1 base from V and 1 base from J, with 10 bases between. The CDR3 reads CASSLEDIPNTEAFF. CDR3 coding DNA: TGTGCCAGCAGCTTAGAGGACATCCCGAACACTGAAGCTTTCTTT.

The V call is TRBV29-1, the J call TRBJ1-1, with D perhaps matching TRBD1 (6 bases). CDR3 length equals 15 residues. The V gene's germline CDR1 is SQVTM and CDR2 ANQGSEA. Between the trimmed V and J ends, which lost 2 bases and 1 base, there was a span of 14 bases. The DNA for the CDR3 is TGCAGCGTTGAAATCAACAGGGTGGGGAACACTGAAGCTTTCTTT. Its protein product is CSVEINRVGNTEAFF. The entire variable domain, with the rest obtained from reference TRBV29-1 and TRBJ1-1, is as follows: SAVISQKPSRDICQRGTSLTIQCQVDSQVTMMFWYRQQPGQSLTLIATANQGSEATYESGFVIDKFPISRPNLTFSTLTVSNMSPEDSSIYLCSVEINRVGNTEAFFGQGTRLTVV.

CDR3 in DNA: TGTGCCAGCAGCTTAGTGGACAGGGGGCTTGAGAACTATGGCTACACCTTC. Residues: CASSLVDRGLENYGYTF. The V gene is TRBV11-3, the J gene TRBJ1-2, with TRBD1 matching 11 bases. The trim removed 1 base at V and 2 bases at J, leaving 6 bases unmatched. Germline V gene lookup returns CDR1 SGHNT and CDR2 YENEEA. The CDR3 is 17 residues long. The full variable domain, rest sourced from reference TRBV11-3 and TRBJ1-2, is EAGVVQSPRYKIIEKKQPVAFWCNPISGHNTLYWYLQNLGQGPELLIRYENEEAVDDSQLPKDRFSAERLKGVDSTLKIQPAELGDSAVYLCASSLVDRGLENYGYTFGSGTRLTVV.

This clone has a single count. This chain uses TRBV28 with TRBJ1-5; D is undetermined. Per the germline V gene, CDR1 is MDHEN and CDR2 is SYDVKM. Trimming took off 4 bases at V and 7 bases at J, with 20 bases between the two ends. The length of the CDR3 is 16 residues. CDR3 region: CASSSEVAPAGQPQHF. The CDR3 nucleotides read TGTGCCAGCAGTTCCGAGGTGGCCCCCGCGGGGCAGCCCCAGCATTTT.

This chain connects TRBV6-2 or TRBV6-3 to TRBJ1-1, with unresolved D. The CDR3 is made up of 12 amino acids. CDR1 is MNHEY and CDR2 is SVGEGT in the germline V gene. Between the trimmed V and J ends, which lost 5 bases and 11 bases, there was a span of 15 bases. The CDR3 bases are TGTGCCAGCAGTCTTACCCCCCTCGAGGCTTTCTTT. This encodes CASSLTPLEAFF.

This clone was recorded once. V is TRBV18 and J is TRBJ1-4, with 7 bases fitting TRBD1. CDR3 size: 13 residues. Germline V gene sequence: CDR1 KGHSH, CDR2 LQKENI. Trimming took 3 bases from V and 12 from J; bases not matched to a gene: 7. The CDR3 region is CASSPLDREQLFF. The CDR3 DNA is TGTGCCAGCTCACCCCTCGACAGGGAGCAACTGTTTTTT.

This chain links TRBV5-1 with TRBJ1-4; D might be TRBD1 (5 bases). This CDR3 has 14 residues. Germline values: CDR1 SGHRS, CDR2 YFSETQ. Trimming took off 0 bases at V and 5 bases at J, with 8 bases between the two ends. This CDR3 is CASSLGQKNEKLFF. The CDR3 DNA sequence: TGCGCCAGCAGCTTGGGACAGAAAAATGAAAAACTGTTTTTT.

The chain combines TRBV30 with TRBJ1-2; 7 nucleotides match TRBD1. J was trimmed by 8 bases and V by 2 bases; bases with no gene match: 14. The CDR3 has 15 residues. The germline CDR1 and CDR2 sequences are GTSNPN and SVGIG (reference sequence). CDR3 loop: CAWSRNRGQQLGYTF. CDR3 in DNA: TGTGCCTGGAGTCGAAATCGGGGACAGCAGCTAGGCTACACCTTC. Using reference TRBV30 and TRBJ1-2 for the parts outside the CDR3, the full variable domain is SQTIHQWPATLVQPVGSPLSLECTVEGTSNPNLYWYRQAAGRGLQLLFYSVGIGQISSEVPQNLSASRPQDRQFILSSKKLLLSDSGFYLCAWSRNRGQQLGYTFGSGTRLTVV.

CDR3 DNA: TGCGCCAGCAGCTTCTTCAGGGGGGAGTATCCGCATGGCTACACCTTC. Amino acids: CASSFFRGEYPHGYTF. This chain connects TRBV5-1 to TRBJ1-2, with 7 nucleotides matching TRBD1. With V trimmed by 2 bases and J by 6 bases, 13 bases remained unmatched. The CDR3 consists of 16 residues. CDR1 is SGHRS and CDR2 is YFSETQ in the germline V gene.

The V call is TRBV10-1, the J call TRBJ1-2; 9 bases match TRBD1. Germline assignment: CDR1 WNHNN and CDR2 SYGVQD (reference sequence). The ends lost 2 bases at V and 5 bases at J; junction bases unmatched: 6. CDR3 size: 15 residues. The CDR3 spells CASSERGTGKYGYTF. Here the CDR3 DNA reads TGCGCCAGCAGTGAGAGGGGGACAGGGAAATATGGCTACACCTTC.

The chain uses TRBV19 and TRBJ1-1, with 7 bases fitting TRBD1. The V gene's germline CDR1 is LNHDA and CDR2 SQIVND (reference sequence). Trimming cost V 1 base and J 1 base; bases outside gene matches: 6. This CDR3 is built from 16 residues. CDR3 sequence: CASSIGTGRGNTEAFF. The DNA of the CDR3 is TGTGCCAGTAGTATAGGGACAGGTCGGGGGAACACTGAAGCTTTCTTT.

In the case of this clone: The sample has other DNA sequences that encode this CDR3 too. J is TRBJ1-5 and V is TRBV18; 8 bases are shared with TRBD1. The germline gives CDR1 KGHSH, CDR2 LQKENI. With 3 bases clipped from V and 2 bases from J, the junction kept 0 bases outside the gene matches. The CDR3 is 14 amino acids. CDR3 DNA sequence: TGTGCCAGCTCACCGGGACAGGGCAATCAGCCCCAGCATTTT. It translates to CASSPGQGNQPQHF.

This clone has more than one count but fewer than ten. The rearrangement joins TRBV30 to TRBJ2-7; 9 nucleotides align to TRBD1. Germline V CDR1 and CDR2: GTSNPN, SVGIG (reference sequence). CDR3 length equals 14 residues. J was trimmed by 6 bases and V by 2 bases; bases with no gene match: 8. CDR3 amino acids: CAWSSGTGSAEQYF. In nucleotides, the CDR3 is TGTGCCTGGAGTTCCGGGACAGGGTCGGCCGAGCAGTACTTC.

This chain links TRBV3-1 (or the pseudogene TRBV3-2) with TRBJ2-1; D possibly corresponds to TRBD2 (5 bases). Trimming removed 4 bases at V and 7 bases at J, with 8 bases between. This CDR3 is 12 amino acids long. CDR1 and CDR2 (germline): LGHDT, YNNKEL (reference sequence). The CDR3 DNA sequence: TGTGCCAGCAGCCGCGGGCGTAATGAGCAGTTCTTC. Residues: CASSRGRNEQFF.